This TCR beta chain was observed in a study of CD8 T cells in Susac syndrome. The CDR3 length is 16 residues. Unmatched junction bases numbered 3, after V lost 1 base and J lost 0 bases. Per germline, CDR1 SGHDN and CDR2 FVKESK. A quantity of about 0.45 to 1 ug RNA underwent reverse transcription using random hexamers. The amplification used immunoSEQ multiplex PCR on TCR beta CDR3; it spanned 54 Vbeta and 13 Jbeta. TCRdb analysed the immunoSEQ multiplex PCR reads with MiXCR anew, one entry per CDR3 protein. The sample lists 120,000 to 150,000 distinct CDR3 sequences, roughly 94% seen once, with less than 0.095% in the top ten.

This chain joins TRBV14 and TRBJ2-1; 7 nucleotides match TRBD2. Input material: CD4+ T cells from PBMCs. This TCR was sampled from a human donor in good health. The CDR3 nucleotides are TGTGCCAGCAGCCAAGCAACTAGCGCCTCCTACAATGAGCAGTTCTTC. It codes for CASSQATSASYNEQFF.